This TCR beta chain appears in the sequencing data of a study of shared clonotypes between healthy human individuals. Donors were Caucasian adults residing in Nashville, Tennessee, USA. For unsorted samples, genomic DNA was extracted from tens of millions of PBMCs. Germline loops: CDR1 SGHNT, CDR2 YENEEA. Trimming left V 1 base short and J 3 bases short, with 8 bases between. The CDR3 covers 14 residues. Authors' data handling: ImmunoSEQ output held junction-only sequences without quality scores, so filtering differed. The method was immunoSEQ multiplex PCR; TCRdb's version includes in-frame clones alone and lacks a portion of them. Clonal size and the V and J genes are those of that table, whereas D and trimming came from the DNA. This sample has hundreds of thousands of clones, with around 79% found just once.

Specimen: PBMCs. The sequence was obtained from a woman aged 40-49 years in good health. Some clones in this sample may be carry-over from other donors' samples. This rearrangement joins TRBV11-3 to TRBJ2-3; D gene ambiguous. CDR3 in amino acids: CASSLVGATDTQYF. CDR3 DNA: TGTGCCAGCAGCTTAGTTGGAGCTACAGATACGCAGTATTTT.